The TCR beta chain described here comes from a study of T-cell reconstitution after alpha-beta-depleted transplantation in children. This clonotype was picked up a small number of times. Unique molecular identifiers were built into the TCRbeta library. MiXCR, applied by TCRdb to the PCR reads, yields one record per CDR3 protein. The sample consists of over 80,000 distinct CDR3 sequences, under 25% of them appearing once. Sequenced material: PBMCs, taken before TCRalphabeta/CD19-depleted stem cell transplant. This TCR derives from a boy aged 2-15 years with acute lymphoblastic leukemia, due to receive a stem cell transplant.

CDR3 coding DNA: TGTGCCAGCAGGACTAGCGGAGGGCGAAACACCGGGGAGCTGTTTTTT. This encodes CASRTSGGRNTGELFF. This chain uses TRBV6-1 with TRBJ2-2; 9 nucleotides line up with TRBD2. The junction had 7 bases not matched to a gene; V was cut back by 6 bases and J by 2 bases. The germline V gene encodes CDR1 MNHNS and CDR2 SASEGT. The CDR3 has 16 amino acids.